Listed here are 18 T cell receptor beta chains from one sample, sequenced in a study of cytomegalovirus exposure and HLA in healthy donors. A multiplex PCR was run with 60 Vbeta primers and 13 Jbeta primers. Sequencing was performed with immunoSEQ multiplex PCR; in TCRdb, only in-frame clones are kept and a portion is missing. The sample holds roughly 100,000 clones, around 78% seen once. Sequencing was done on a sample of PBMCs. The source is a male donor in good health and CMV-seronegative.

The V gene is TRBV28, the J gene TRBJ2-7; the match to TRBD1 covers 7 bases. This CDR3 spans 14 amino acids. Trimming cost V 10 bases and J 3 bases; bases outside gene matches: 12. Germline values: CDR1 MDHEN, CDR2 SYDVKM. CDR3 region: CATQGEDSLYEQYF. In DNA, the CDR3 is TGTGCCACTCAGGGGGAAGACAGTCTCTACGAGCAGTACTTC. The full variable domain, rest sourced from reference TRBV28 and TRBJ2-7, is DVKVTQSSRYLVKRTGEKVFLECVQDMDHENMFWYRQDPGLGLRLIYFSYDVKMKEKGDIPEGYSVSREKKERFSLILESASTNQTSMYLCATQGEDSLYEQYFGPGTRLTVT.

The chain links TRBV7-2 to TRBJ2-5; a possible D gene is TRBD1 (5 bases). With the DNA end fitting TRBJ2-7 better, the J assignment may be wrong. CDR1 and CDR2 (germline): SGHTA, FQGNSA. The CDR3 contains 14 residues. CDR3 amino acids: CASSLDRWSYEQYF. The CDR3 nucleotides are TGTGCCAGCAGCTTAGACAGGTGGTCTTACGAGCAGTACTTC.

This chain joins TRBV7-2 and TRBJ1-6, with D hard to call. V was clipped by 0 bases and J by 5 bases, with 5 bases between them. Germline lookup yields CDR1 SGHTA and CDR2 FQGNSA. CDR3 length: 14 amino acids. The CDR3 DNA follows: TGTGCCAGCAGCTTAGCGCGCGATAATTCACCCCTCCACTTT. As protein: CASSLARDNSPLHF.

This clone occurred once. The CDR3 DNA reads TGTGCCAGCAGCTTATCTTGGACTAGCGGGAACCAAGAGACCCAGTACTTC. It specifies CASSLSWTSGNQETQYF. The V gene is TRBV11-3, the J gene TRBJ2-5, with 12 nucleotides matching TRBD2. This CDR3 has 17 residues. After removal of 2 bases from V and 0 bases from J, the junction contained 4 bases not matched to a gene. Germline CDR1 reads SGHNT; CDR2 reads YENEEA.

This clone has only one observation. The J gene is TRBJ2-5, the V gene TRBV6-1, with TRBD2 identical over 13 bases. The J segment lost 5 bases and the V segment lost 0 bases, leaving 9 bases of the junction unmatched. Germline V gene sequence: CDR1 MNHNS, CDR2 SASEGT. This CDR3 is 18 amino acids long. The CDR3 DNA reads TGTGCCAGCAGTGAAGCGATACTAGCGGGAGGGCCGGGGGAGACCCAGTACTTC. Protein: CASSEAILAGGPGETQYF.

The chain combines TRBV6-1 with TRBJ2-5, with TRBD2 matching over 12 bases. With 5 bases clipped from V and 5 bases from J, the junction kept 6 bases outside the gene matches. Germline CDR1 MNHNS, CDR2 SASEGT. The CDR3 sequence is 15 residues long. CDR3 in amino acids: CASSSLTSGSETQYF. The CDR3 bases are TGTGCCAGCAGTTCCCTGACTAGCGGGAGTGAGACCCAGTACTTC.

V gene TRBV30 combines with J gene TRBJ2-5; D might be TRBD1 (6 bases). The DNA matches TRBJ2-7 better at its end, which makes the J call doubtful. CDR1 is GTSNPN, CDR2 SVGIG, per germline (reference sequence). This CDR3 spans 14 amino acids. This CDR3 reads CAWSDTGNSYEQYF. DNA of the CDR3: TGTGCCTGGAGTGACACAGGGAACTCCTACGAGCAGTACTTC.

The chain employs TRBV19 and TRBJ1-5; no definite D call. The CDR3 totals 12 residues. V was cut by 7 bases and J by 7 bases, with 11 bases left in between. Germline lookup yields CDR1 LNHDA and CDR2 SQIVND (reference sequence). The CDR3 sequence: CASTRSGQPQHF. CDR3 DNA: TGTGCCAGTACCCGGAGTGGGCAGCCCCAGCATTTT.

This chain links TRBV9 with TRBJ2-1; 10 bases align to TRBD2. J gave up 6 bases and V 5 bases, and 8 bases lay outside the gene matches. Per germline, CDR1 SGDLS and CDR2 YYNGEE. CDR3 size: 15 residues. CDR3 region: CASRPGTSVSNEQFF. The CDR3 region has the DNA TGTGCCAGCAGACCCGGGACTAGCGTGAGCAATGAGCAGTTCTTC. Variable domain in full (rest from reference TRBV9 and TRBJ2-1): DSGVTQTPKHLITATGQRVTLRCSPRSGDLSVYWYQQSLDQGLQFLIQYYNGEERAKGNILERFSAQQFPDLHSELNLSSLELGDSALYFCASRPGTSVSNEQFFGPGTRLTVL.

The chain links TRBV6-4 to TRBJ2-5, with D maybe TRBD1 (5 bases). Near its end, the DNA agrees better with TRBJ2-7, so the J call may be wrong. Germline V gives CDR1 MRHNA, CDR2 SNTAGT. The CDR3 runs 11 residues. CDR3 in amino acids: CASRKGPEQYF. The CDR3 DNA follows: TGTGCCAGCAGGAAGGGGCCCGAGCAGTACTTC.

This clone appeared a few times. V usage is TRBV4-1 and J usage is TRBJ2-2, with D perhaps TRBD2 (6 bases). Germline V gives CDR1 MGHRA, CDR2 YSYEKL. This CDR3 contains 16 residues. Trimming removed 4 bases from V and 1 base from J, with 13 bases in between. CDR3 protein: CASSPPGTENTGELFF. The CDR3 nucleotides read TGCGCCAGCAGCCCACCCGGGACTGAGAACACCGGGGAGCTGTTTTTT.

The CDR3 bases are TGCGCCAGCAGCTTGGAGTCTAGCGGGAGGGCCGGCGCCGGGGAGCTGTTTTTT. It encodes CASSLESSGRAGAGELFF. The chain joins TRBV5-1 to TRBJ2-2, with 12 bases lining up with TRBD2. Germline V gene sequence: CDR1 SGHRS, CDR2 YFSETQ. After removal of 0 bases from V and 6 bases from J, the junction contained 9 bases not matched to a gene. This CDR3 region has 18 residues.

This clone was recorded only once. This sequence joins TRBV7-6 and TRBJ1-5, with TRBD1 matching over 9 bases. Per the germline V gene, CDR1 is SGHVS and CDR2 is FNYEAQ. CDR3 length equals 14 residues. Trimming at V came to 3 bases and at J to 6 bases, leaving 3 bases not matched to a gene. In nucleotides, the CDR3 is TGTGCCAGCAGCTTGGGACAGGGAACTCAGCCCCAGCATTTT. This codes for CASSLGQGTQPQHF.

This chain connects TRBV28 to TRBJ2-3; 7 nucleotides agree with TRBD1. The V gene's germline CDR1 is MDHEN and CDR2 SYDVKM. With V trimmed by 6 bases and J by 4 bases, 10 bases remained unmatched. The CDR3 is 15 amino acids. The CDR3 here is CASSLQGNRADTQYF. DNA of the CDR3: TGTGCCAGCAGCCTACAGGGGAATCGCGCAGATACGCAGTATTTT.

The V gene is TRBV30, the J gene TRBJ2-5, with D possibly matching TRBD1 (5 bases). The germline V gene encodes CDR1 GTSNPN and CDR2 SVGIG (reference sequence). There are 14 residues in the CDR3. V was shortened by 5 bases and J by 5 bases, with 18 bases between the two germline ends. CDR3 amino acids: CAWSRVGSGETQYF. CDR3 nucleotide sequence: TGTGCCTGGTCCCGTGTGGGGTCAGGGGAGACCCAGTACTTC.

The gene calls are TRBV7-2 and TRBJ1-1, with TRBD1 as a possible D gene (5 bases). The CDR3 consists of 13 residues. V was cut by 6 bases and J by 0 bases, with 8 bases left in between. Germline V gene sequence: CDR1 SGHTA, CDR2 FQGNSA. The CDR3 sequence is CASRAGVNTEAFF. CDR3 nucleotides: TGTGCCAGCAGGGCGGGGGTGAACACTGAAGCTTTCTTT.

On this clone: One end of the junction is discordant with germline, which a read error may explain. The chain employs TRBV19 and TRBJ2-7, with a possible D match to TRBD2 (6 bases). CDR3 length: 12 residues. The germline gives CDR1 LNHDA, CDR2 SQIVND (reference sequence). The CDR3 sequence is CASGSRSSEQYF. In DNA, the CDR3 is TGTGCCAGCGGGAGTAGGTCCTCCGAGCAGTACTTC.

In the case of this clone: One junction end does not reproduce the germline sequence, and a read error may be involved. This chain joins TRBV7-2 and TRBJ1-1; TRBD1 matches at 10 bases. The CDR3 consists of 13 residues. CDR1 is SGHTA and CDR2 is FQGNSA in the germline V gene. CDR3 in amino acids: CASSRQGADTHSF. The CDR3 coding sequence is TGTGCCAGCAGCAGACAGGGGGCGGATACCCACTCCTTT.